This T cell receptor beta chain was documented in a study of identifying expanded T cells in peripheral blood. The ends were cut back, 3 bases at V and 4 bases at J, with 7 bases in the middle. The CDR3 spans 12 residues. Germline V gene sequence: CDR1 MDHEN, CDR2 SYDVKM. With respect to this clone: Its antigen is unknown.

The protocol was immunoSEQ multiplex PCR, while the TCRdb copy is restricted to in-frame clones and leaves out a portion. In the table there are approximately 110,000 clones, about 88% of which are singletons. During the collection period, no donor immune events like infections were recorded. General study findings and limits: Variance in clone template counts between two-week samples significantly increased with total template count across all healthy donors. Differentially abundant clones: around 1.2 between replicates, about 17 at roughly 2 weeks, under 25 at four.

The material sequenced was blood. V and J are TRBV28 and TRBJ2-7, with D tentatively TRBD2 (6 bases). The TCR sequence derives from a person aged 18 to 69 in good health. The CDR3 loop is CASSLTRYEQYF. The CDR3 DNA sequence: TGTGCCAGCAGTTTGACTAGGTACGAGCAGTACTTC.